This record covers a single TCR beta chain. The antigen is unknown. Attachment of unique molecular identifiers was made to individual cDNA molecules. TCRdb itself ran the 5' RACE reads through MiXCR, one entry per CDR3 protein. The table records about 55,000 distinct CDR3 sequences, 7% to 10% of them present only once. This entry comes from a study of early T cells in non-severe SARS-CoV-2 infection. Study information: RNA in bulk from unsorted whole blood was sequenced, and chains were unpaired.

Whole-study results and caveats: VDJdb-based matching was biased toward anti-spike CD8 responses and missed private and CD4 specificities.

The CDR3 spans 13 residues. CDR1 MNHEY and CDR2 SMNVEV come from the germline V gene (reference sequence). V lost 6 bases, J lost 4 bases, and 12 bases lay in between. The sequenced sample was whole blood. The chain joins TRBV27 to TRBJ2-5, with D perhaps TRBD1 (5 bases). This TCR derives from an adult who was a healthcare worker with PCR-confirmed SARS-CoV-2 infection or an uninfected control (not recorded which). The CDR3 nucleotides are TGTGCCAGCAGATATAGGGGATCAGAGACCCAGTACTTC. Protein product: CASRYRGSETQYF.